This entry lists 6 T cell receptor beta chains sequenced from one sample in a study of blood T cells in healthy people across ages. A J-beta primer mix and a sample-barcoded 5' primer were used in a second PCR of about 7 to 12 cycles. TCRdb called the 5' RACE reads again in MiXCR, with one record for every CDR3 protein. The sample lists about 690,000 distinct CDR3 sequences; about 43% were seen once. The sample was blood. These receptors all come from an elderly man in good health.

This clonotype was recorded only once. The rearrangement links TRBV28 to TRBJ2-7; 7 bases are a match to TRBD1. The germline V gene encodes CDR1 MDHEN and CDR2 SYDVKM. Trimming cost V 3 bases and J 4 bases; bases outside gene matches: 6. CDR3 length equals 14 residues. CDR3 DNA: TGTGCCAGCAGTTTCGACAGGGTCAGGTACGAGCAGTACTTC. Protein sequence: CASSFDRVRYEQYF.

The genes are TRBV10-3 and TRBJ2-3, with 12 bases matching TRBD2. V shed 4 bases, J shed 3 bases, and the junction held 5 bases outside the gene matches. There are 16 residues in the CDR3. Germline lookup yields CDR1 ENHRY and CDR2 SYGVKD. CDR3 amino acids: CAISATSGSGTDTQYF. In nucleotides, the CDR3 is TGTGCCATCAGTGCGACTAGCGGGAGTGGGACAGATACGCAGTATTTT.

The rearrangement joins TRBV7-2 to TRBJ2-3; unclear D gene. CDR3 length: 15 residues. Trimming took off 5 bases at V and 2 bases at J, with 14 bases between the two ends. CDR1 and CDR2 (germline): SGHTA, FQGNSA. In DNA form, the CDR3 reads TGTGCCAGCAGCCCTAGGAAGGACGTCACAGATACGCAGTATTTT. It encodes CASSPRKDVTDTQYF.

This clonotype was counted only a few times. This sequence joins TRBV29-1 and TRBJ2-1, with 8 positions matching TRBD2. V was clipped by 5 bases and J by 6 bases; unmatched bases: 12. The germline gives CDR1 SQVTM, CDR2 ANQGSEA. The CDR3 length is 15 residues. The CDR3 sequence: CSVSGRGIGSNEQFF. Here the CDR3 DNA reads TGCAGCGTTTCCGGGAGGGGAATAGGGTCCAATGAGCAGTTCTTC.

As DNA, the CDR3 is TGTGCCAGCAGTGATGTAGTAGCGGGCGTCAGAGATACGCAGTATTTT. Its translation is CASSDVVAGVRDTQYF. The chain couples TRBV25-1 to TRBJ2-3, with 7 bases fitting TRBD2. With V trimmed by 3 bases and J by 5 bases, 11 bases remained unmatched. CDR1 is MGHDK, CDR2 SYGVNS, per germline. This CDR3 is built from 16 residues.

CDR3 nucleotide sequence: TGCGCCAGCAGCTTGGATAACGCACGTTATACGCAGTATTTT. Translating gives CASSLDNARYTQYF. The chain couples TRBV5-1 to TRBJ2-3; D unclear. The CDR3 is made up of 14 amino acids. V lost 0 bases and J lost 7, with 12 bases in between. CDR1 and CDR2 from the germline V gene are SGHRS and YFSETQ.